A selection of T cell receptor beta chains follows, all from one sample in a study of T cells in localized non-small cell lung cancer. The repertoire was sequenced with immunoSEQ multiplex PCR; TCRdb's copy has only in-frame clones and lacks some. The table has 32,000 or so clones, approximately 87% seen once. Specimen: peripheral blood, collected before any cancer treatment. Receptors originate from a man aged 40 to 75 with stage I lung adenocarcinoma. The CDR3 runs from the conserved cysteine through the conserved F or W. Each record gives: CDR3 DNA, CDR3 protein, J gene, clone size, D gene, V gene. A D gene is named only where the DNA matches it firmly. Size is stated for part of the rows, as once, few or many counts, or as a class when the clone is expanded.

CDR3nt: TGTGCCAGCAGCTTACAGGGAACCTACGAGCAGTACTTC
CDR3aa: CASSLQGTYEQYF
j_gene: TRBJ2-7
abundance: few
d_gene: -
v_gene: TRBV11-2

CDR3nt: TGTGCCAGCTCACGGCAACAGGGGCAAGAGACCCAGTACTTC
CDR3aa: CASSRQQGQETQYF
j_gene: TRBJ2-5
abundance: -
d_gene: TRBD1
v_gene: TRBV18

CDR3nt: TGTGCCAGCGAGCTTGAGAGCCAAGAGACCCAGTACTTC
CDR3aa: CASELESQETQYF
j_gene: TRBJ2-5
abundance: -
d_gene: -
v_gene: TRBV2

CDR3nt: TGTGCCAGCAGACGGACAGGGGGCTCGTACCAAGAGACCCAGTACTTC
CDR3aa: CASRRTGGSYQETQYF
j_gene: TRBJ2-5
abundance: -
d_gene: TRBD1
v_gene: TRBV2

CDR3nt: TGCAGCGTAGGGGCCGACTATGGCTACACCTTC
CDR3aa: CSVGADYGYTF
j_gene: TRBJ1-2
abundance: -
d_gene: -
v_gene: TRBV29-1

CDR3nt: TGCGCCAGCAGCTTGTCCGGGGAGCTGTTTTTT
CDR3aa: CASSLSGELFF
j_gene: TRBJ2-2
abundance: -
d_gene: -
v_gene: TRBV5-1

CDR3nt: TGTGCCAGCAGCTTCGGACAGGAAGAGTATGGCTACACCTTC
CDR3aa: CASSFGQEEYGYTF
j_gene: TRBJ1-2
abundance: -
d_gene: TRBD1
v_gene: TRBV9

CDR3nt: TGTGCCAGCAGCGAGGGGGGCGAGCAGTACTTC
CDR3aa: CASSEGGEQYF
j_gene: TRBJ2-7
abundance: -
d_gene: -
v_gene: TRBV11-2

CDR3nt: TGTGCCAGCAGCTTCCGACCGGAAGCCGGGGGGTATTTT
CDR3aa: CASSFRPEAGGYF
j_gene: TRBJ2-3
abundance: -
d_gene: -
v_gene: TRBV7-2

CDR3nt: TGTGCCAGCAGTGAACTAGGGTACACTGAAGCTTTCTTT
CDR3aa: CASSELGYTEAFF
j_gene: TRBJ1-1
abundance: -
d_gene: -
v_gene: TRBV6-1

CDR3nt: TGCGCCAGCAGCCAAGGACTAGCGGGGGGTGGTGGGGAGACCCAGTACTTC
CDR3aa: CASSQGLAGGGGETQYF
j_gene: TRBJ2-5
abundance: -
d_gene: TRBD2
v_gene: TRBV4-1

CDR3nt: TGTGCCAGCACAGATACTAATGAAAAACTGTTTTTT
CDR3aa: CASTDTNEKLFF
j_gene: TRBJ1-4
abundance: -
d_gene: -
v_gene: TRBV10-3

CDR3nt: TGTGCCAGCAGCTTTGTCGGGTTGAACACCGGGGAGCTGTTTTTT
CDR3aa: CASSFVGLNTGELFF
j_gene: TRBJ2-2
abundance: few
d_gene: -
v_gene: TRBV9

CDR3nt: TGTGCCAGCTCACCCACCCCCACAGGGAATGGGGCACCCCTCCACTTT
CDR3aa: CASSPTPTGNGAPLHF
j_gene: TRBJ1-6
abundance: -
d_gene: -
v_gene: TRBV18

CDR3nt: TGTGCCAGTAGCCCACATAACTTACAAGAGACCCAGTACTTC
CDR3aa: CASSPHNLQETQYF
j_gene: TRBJ2-5
abundance: -
d_gene: -
v_gene: TRBV19

CDR3nt: TGTGCCAGCAGCTTACTGGCAGGCAACCCAAATAACTATGGCTACACCTTC
CDR3aa: CASSLLAGNPNNYGYTF
j_gene: TRBJ1-2
abundance: -
d_gene: -
v_gene: TRBV7-2

CDR3nt: TGTGCCAGCAGACCACAGCTCTCTTCCTATGGCTACACCTTC
CDR3aa: CASRPQLSSYGYTF
j_gene: TRBJ1-2
abundance: -
d_gene: -
v_gene: TRBV2

CDR3nt: TGTGCCAGCAGGGCAGGGGTTGGCTACACCTTC
CDR3aa: CASRAGVGYTF
j_gene: TRBJ1-2
abundance: -
d_gene: -
v_gene: TRBV11-2

CDR3nt: TGTGCCAGCGCAAGGGACGGCTACGAGCAGTACTTC
CDR3aa: CASARDGYEQYF
j_gene: TRBJ2-7
abundance: -
d_gene: -
v_gene: TRBV7-2

CDR3nt: TGTGCCAGCAGTTTAAGGAACAACTATGGCTACACCTTC
CDR3aa: CASSLRNNYGYTF
j_gene: TRBJ1-2
abundance: -
d_gene: -
v_gene: TRBV27

CDR3nt: TGTGCCAGCAGTTTCGGGCAGTCAAATTCACCCCTCCACTTT
CDR3aa: CASSFGQSNSPLHF
j_gene: TRBJ1-6
abundance: -
d_gene: -
v_gene: TRBV28

CDR3nt: TGTGCCAGTAGTATCCTAGCTGGGGGGGTTCATACGCAGTATTTT
CDR3aa: CASSILAGGVHTQYF
j_gene: TRBJ2-3
abundance: -
d_gene: TRBD2
v_gene: TRBV19

CDR3nt: TGTGCCAGCAGCTTATCCGCGGAACTAATAATGAACACTGAAGCTTTCTTT
CDR3aa: CASSLSAELIMNTEAFF
j_gene: TRBJ1-1
abundance: -
d_gene: -
v_gene: TRBV7-9

CDR3nt: TGTGCCAGCAGCCCAGCCGGTGGGACAAATGAAAAACTGTTTTTT
CDR3aa: CASSPAGGTNEKLFF
j_gene: TRBJ1-4
abundance: -
d_gene: -
v_gene: TRBV7-2

CDR3nt: TGTGCCAGCAGCTCAGGTTTGGCGGGGGGGTTCAATGAGCAGTTCTTC
CDR3aa: CASSSGLAGGFNEQFF
j_gene: TRBJ2-1
abundance: -
d_gene: TRBD2
v_gene: TRBV11-2

CDR3nt: TGTGCCAGCAGTTTATTTTTCGGGGGCGGAGGCTACACCTTC
CDR3aa: CASSLFFGGGGYTF
j_gene: TRBJ1-2
abundance: -
d_gene: -
v_gene: TRBV27

CDR3nt: TGTGCCAGCAGCCCGGGTACGAGGGCTTTCTTT
CDR3aa: CASSPGTRAFF
j_gene: TRBJ1-1
abundance: once
d_gene: -
v_gene: TRBV14

CDR3nt: TGTGCCAGTAGTATTCAGGCAGCCAGCTCTGGGGCCAACGTCCTGACTTTC
CDR3aa: CASSIQAASSGANVLTF
j_gene: TRBJ2-6
abundance: -
d_gene: -
v_gene: TRBV19

CDR3nt: TGTGCCAGCAGTTTACGAGGCTACGAGCAGTACTTC
CDR3aa: CASSLRGYEQYF
j_gene: TRBJ2-7
abundance: -
d_gene: -
v_gene: TRBV27

CDR3nt: TGTGCCAGCAGAAACATCCGGGACAGGGGACGGGCGGGGGAGGCTGAGCAGTTCTTC
CDR3aa: CASRNIRDRGRAGEAEQFF
j_gene: TRBJ2-1
abundance: -
d_gene: TRBD1
v_gene: TRBV27

CDR3nt: TGCAGCCTTACTCTACAGTCTACGCAGTATTTT
CDR3aa: CSLTLQSTQYF
j_gene: TRBJ2-3
abundance: -
d_gene: -
v_gene: TRBV29-1

CDR3nt: TGCGCCAGCAGCTTGACCCCTTTAGACTATGGCTACACCTTC
CDR3aa: CASSLTPLDYGYTF
j_gene: TRBJ1-2
abundance: -
d_gene: -
v_gene: TRBV4-1